The clone carrying this TCR beta chain has a single count. Its antigen is currently unknown. With MiXCR, TCRdb reprocessed the PCR reads. This table has 35,000 to 50,000 clones, 9% to 14% appearing once. CDR1 and CDR2 from the germline V gene are SGHRS and YFSETQ. The V end was cut by 0 bases, the J end by 6 bases, with 12 bases between. The CDR3 is 14 amino acids. Before thyroid surgery, none of the patients had received any treatment. The data are from a study of metastatic and nonmetastatic thyroid tumors. On the study more broadly: Repertoires from malignant and benign thyroid patients were compared across blood and tumor or nodule tissue. Study-wide points: Across blood and tumor, TCR beta diversity in malignant thyroid tumors was reportedly significantly higher than in benign nodules.

Input material: blood. The V call is TRBV5-1, the J call TRBJ1-2, with D possibly matching TRBD1 (5 bases). The clonotype was recovered from a male donor with papillary thyroid cancer or a benign thyroid nodule (not recorded which). Some clones in this sample may be carry-over from other donors' samples. CDR3 region: CASSLAPGVDGYTF. CDR3 in DNA: TGCGCCAGCAGCTTGGCCCCGGGGGTCGATGGCTACACCTTC.